This record looks at one T cell receptor (beta chain) sequence and its context. Which antigen it targets is not known. No much larger clone exists at a distance of one base, and base qualities are not known. The immunoSEQ hsTCRB v3.0 assay was used at survey level resolution to sequence the TRB variable region. A depth of roughly 40,000-55,000 T-cell genomes per sample was targeted for TRB sequencing. An Illumina MiSeq with a v3 150-cycle kit was used to sequence the pooled TRB libraries. On the authors' methods: Repertoire analysis ran in R within a reproducible Nextflow workflow covering QC, data transformation and analysis. LymphoSeq2, an R package for AIRR-Seq data exploration, was used to implement custom analyses. A handful of samples yielding fewer than 5000 total TRB sequences were excluded, leaving approximately 200 analyzed HIV repertoires. Of the 188 retained HIV repertoires, 59 were collected before and around 130 after ART initiation. Each repertoire was downsampled to 5000 TRB nucleotide sequences, and summary statistics were averaged across 100 downsampling iterations. TRB sequences were retained for analysis only if CDR3 regions of at least seven amino acids were present. Diversity was measured with a Shannon entropy-derived clonality score and the Gini coefficient. In the repertoire networks, any two of the top 5000 CDR3 amino acid sequences were connected whenever the two sequences differed by an edit distance of one. For TRB CDR3 amino acid sequences, GLIPH2 was used to predict antigen specificity groups and MHC restriction. CDR3 amino acid sequences were matched against VDJdb and McPAS-TCR to flag known CMV, EBV, HIV or tissue antigen associations. Pre-ART, post-ART and control groups were compared with Wilcoxon signed-rank tests and Holm-Bonferroni correction. Held by TCRdb, this immuneACCESS table contains in-frame sequences only and omits some clones. Under half of the omission traces to an unresolved V gene where checked; the cause of the rest is unknown. V and J calls and clone size are copied from that table; D and trimming were computed from the DNA. This sample is represented by about 19,000 clones; around 79% of them were singletons. Around 6.6% of the sample is taken by the ten largest.

To be included, a participant needed at least one PBMC sample from before ART initiation plus at least two post-ART samples. Every participant with HIV received treatment in the United States of America. Before DNA extraction, cryopreserved samples of about 0.95-10 million PBMC were thawed and then washed. At the time of the earliest PBMC sample for each participant with HIV, ages ranged from roughly 23 to 60 years. PBMC samples from each participant spanned 1-4 timepoints before ART initiation and 2-8 timepoints after ART initiation, with a median of 7 samples. For every participant, serial HIV viral load, CD4+ T-cell count, ART history and demographic data were obtained. Genomic DNA was extracted from unsorted PBMC with a Qiagen kit on a QIAcube, processed in batches of 12 samples. This entry comes from a study of long-term antiretroviral therapy in people with HIV (dated by TCRdb to between 2021 and 2024). With respect to the entire study: The earliest samples were collected about a decade before the 2015 WHO recommendation for immediate ART, when ART was typically delayed until CD4 counts fell. Of the 30 participants with HIV, approximately 11 were female. Test extractions of a monoclonal T-cell line alongside fewer than 40 polyclonal samples showed no cross-contamination during QIAcube processing. A retrospective serial study tested whether changes in peripheral blood TRB repertoire composition and diversity were associated with ART initiation and durable HIV suppression. A total of 150 to 200 cryopreserved PBMC samples were contributed to the cohort by 30 adults with confirmed HIV infection, with samples collected serially over a mean of approximately six years (range 1-12).

Broad study findings and their caveats: Limited PBMC availability meant only the TCR beta chain was sequenced, without alpha chain pairing. Because pre-ART samples had limited cell numbers, unsorted PBMC were profiled rather than sorted CD4+ and CD8+ T cells. Inferences about post-ART repertoire changes are limited because no data were available on ART adherence, viral resistance or therapy changes. A significant increase in TRB diversity was found to be associated with ART initiation, although TRB diversity was observed to remain significantly below that of transplant donor controls even after long-term ART. CDR3 length ranges in HIV repertoires were narrower than in controls, and network structure suggested an antigen-experienced repertoire with only a slight naive shift after ART. Expanded TRB clones identified before ART initiation dominated the repertoire across all time points, though the dominance fluctuated and decreased in many PLHIV after ART. The samples were dated from about 2004 to 2018, and the ART regimens that were used may be less effective than current ART regimens.

CDR1 and CDR2 are read off the germline V gene as LGHNT and FRNRAP. The CDR3 holds 15 amino acids from the cysteine to the phenylalanine. The DNA shown is the 45-base CDR3, in frame from base 1. V loses 2 bases at its end and J loses 3 bases; junction bases beyond the gene matches: 6. The source is a man between 18 and 35 years old with HIV. This chain joins TRBV12-5 to TRBJ2-5; 7 bases in the middle match TRBD2. The input for sequencing was unsorted PBMCs, taken at the start of antiretroviral therapy, before treatment. The CDR3 is CASGLSLGGEETQYF. In nucleotides, the sequence is TGTGCTAGTGGTTTGAGCCTTGGGGGGGAAGAGACCCAGTACTTC.